Detailed here is one T cell receptor (beta chain). This clonotype appeared a few times. Its recognized antigen is unknown. No per-base quality is available; no much larger clone lies one base away. The TCR beta CDR3 regions were amplified from the RNA transcripts. A first-round RT-PCR of the TCR CDR3 used the HTBI primer set with the Qiagen OneStep RT-PCR kit. Libraries were constructed in a second round of multiplex PCR, after which size selection and purification were performed. Sequencing of the libraries was done on an Illumina HiSeq2000 using paired-end 100 bp reads. Turning to the authors' computational methods: Raw data were processed with SOAPnuke, discarding reads with adapters, uncalled bases, mean Phred below 15, or no exact constant-primer or identifier match. High-quality paired reads were merged with COPE v1.2.5, and unique nucleotide sequences were defined as clonotypes. MiTCR v1.1 was used to align the clonotypes against IMGT TRBV, TRBD and TRBJ reference segments. The analysis was restricted to V-J combinations with a frequency above 0.0001, which together covered just over 99% of the repertoires. The TCS score was defined as F50 (clonal expansion) divided by E x V (chaos), with BLOSUM62-based TCRdist calculated between CDR3 peptides within each V-J. Welch's t-statistics and random forest reduced 500 to 650 V-J features to 13, which were used in a naive Bayes classifier (R e1071). In-frame beta chains were kept once TCRdb had trimmed the public reads at Q25 with fastp and called clones with MiXCR. Each entry is one CDR3 protein sequence, shown with its most common DNA and genes. None of the V and J calls come from the authors' own analysis; TCRdb made them. The sample contains about 370,000 distinct CDR3 sequences, roughly 15% of them found a single time. The ten biggest clones cover approximately 19% of the sample.

In the germline V gene, CDR1 corresponds to SGHTA and CDR2 to FQGTGA. There are 14 amino acids in the CDR3, from cysteine to phenylalanine inclusive. Only CDR3 DNA remains: 42 bases, in frame from the first base. Relative to germline, V is missing 5 bases and J is missing 10 bases, with 4 bases of the junction outside any gene match. The sample belongs to a study of T cells in Graves' hyperthyroidism and ophthalmopathy (dated by TCRdb to 2018 to 2020). Concerning the study at large: Peripheral blood samples were taken at initial diagnosis, before any treatment was given. Thyroid tissue and blood T-cell repertoires from more than 5 Graves' hyperthyroidism patients were also compared in the study. The paper reports TCR Vbeta CDR3 sequencing of over 120 peripheral blood samples: approximately 43 ophthalmopathy, 70 to 85 hyperthyroidism and around 17 progressor patients. The 100 or so discovery patients were randomly split 7:3 into training and test sets. To identify TCR V-J signatures that set the groups apart, the researchers used a discovery cohort of 90 to 100 patients, made up of approximately 43 with Graves' ophthalmopathy and approximately 57 with stable Graves' hyperthyroidism. Prospective prediction of ophthalmopathy was tested in an independent validation cohort of 18 to 20 hyperthyroidism patients and 17 patients who later progressed to ophthalmopathy. After sampling, hyperthyroidism patients received methimazole starting at 30 mg daily, and ophthalmopathy patients received high-dose intravenous methylprednisolone. What the authors observed across the whole study: No statistical method was used to fix the sample size in advance, and group allocation was not hidden from the investigators. Most expanded thyroid clonotypes (frequency above 0.001) were also detected in blood, suggesting blood repertoires may reflect thyroid immune responses. In validation, the model predicted progression to ophthalmopathy with approximately 71% sensitivity and 72% to 85% specificity, a median of approximately 6.7 months before onset. Ophthalmopathy was separated from stable hyperthyroidism by a 13 V-J signature model, with 87.88% sensitivity and about 81% specificity obtained in cross-validation and 80%/75% obtained in testing.

Moderately to severely active disease, a Clinical Activity Score of at least 3, a NOSPECS grade of at least 4, and a duration under 3 months were present in ophthalmopathy patients. Patients with uncontrolled infections, other autoimmune diseases, pregnancy or lactation were excluded. Clinical symptoms, serum thyroxine and TRAb, thyroid ultrasound, and orbital computed tomography formed the basis for the diagnoses. PBMCs were separated from 10 ml of fresh peripheral blood using Ficoll-Paque density gradient centrifugation. Total RNA was extracted with Trizol reagent, and quality was checked on an Agilent 2100 Bioanalyzer.

The rearranged chain carries TRBV7-3 and TRBJ2-1; TRBD2 matches 14 bases in the middle. The TCR comes from a woman aged 55-70 years with Graves' ophthalmopathy. Sequencing used blood. The nucleotides read TGTGCCAGCAGCAAGACTAGCGGGAGGGCCGAGCAGTTCTTC. The translation is CASSKTSGRAEQFF. Reference TRBV7-3 and TRBJ2-1 genes cover what lies past the CDR3, so the full variable domain is GAGVSQTPSNKVTEKGKYVELRCDPISGHTALYWYRQSLGQGPEFLIYFQGTGAADDSGLPNDRFFAVRPEGSVSTLKIQRTERGDSAVYLCASSKTSGRAEQFFGPGTRLTVL.